The 19 T cell receptor beta chains listed next were all sequenced from one sample in a study of blood T cell repertoires in COVID-19. Assay used: immunoSEQ multiplex PCR; TCRdb lists only in-frame clones, some missing. The sample yields 45,000 to 65,000 clones, around nine tenths seen once. The sample comprised peripheral blood. Every receptor here comes from a man over 45 with acute or convalescent COVID-19.

This clone has a single count. The chain recombines TRBV7-2 with TRBJ2-7, with 7 bases lining up with TRBD2. This CDR3 is 15 amino acids long. J lost 0 bases, V lost 0 bases, and 2 bases had no gene match. The germline V gene has CDR1 SGHTA and CDR2 FQGNSA. CDR3 loop: CASSLAGGSSYEQYF. CDR3 DNA: TGTGCCAGCAGCTTAGCCGGGGGGAGCTCCTACGAGCAGTACTTC.

Only a few counts were recorded for this clone. This sequence joins TRBV10-3 and TRBJ2-1; 11 bases are shared with TRBD2. The CDR3 has 14 residues. The V segment lost 6 bases and the J segment 5 bases; nucleotides outside the gene matches: 3. Germline V lookup: CDR1 ENHRY, CDR2 SYGVKD. The CDR3 DNA reads as TGTGCCATCAGGCCGGGACTAGCGGACAATGAGCAGTTCTTC. This encodes CAIRPGLADNEQFF.

The rearrangement joins TRBV27 to TRBJ1-5; 7 bases are a match to TRBD1. After removal of 8 bases from V and 8 bases from J, the junction contained 9 bases not matched to a gene. This CDR3 region has 13 residues. Germline V gives CDR1 MNHEY, CDR2 SMNVEV (reference sequence). The chain's CDR3 is CASGPQGVEPQHF. CDR3 coding DNA: TGTGCCAGCGGACCTCAGGGGGTTGAGCCCCAGCATTTT.

This clone was observed a single time. The gene calls are TRBV11-3 and TRBJ2-5; TRBD2 matches 8 bases. The trim removed 1 base at V and 4 bases at J, leaving 2 bases unmatched. The CDR3 covers 14 residues. CDR1 and CDR2 from the germline V gene are SGHNT and YENEEA. The CDR3 bases are TGTGCCAGCAGCTTAGCCGGGAGGGGAGAGACCCAGTACTTC. Amino acids: CASSLAGRGETQYF.

The V gene is TRBV18, the J gene TRBJ1-5; 7 bases agree with TRBD1. Germline V lookup: CDR1 KGHSH, CDR2 LQKENI. V dropped 2 bases and J dropped 5; count of bases not matched to a gene: 6. This CDR3 is built from 15 residues. DNA of the CDR3: TGTGCCAGCTCACCAATGACAGGGATGGATCAGCCCCAGCATTTT. This codes for CASSPMTGMDQPQHF.

The V call is TRBV19, the J call TRBJ2-7; 9 nucleotides agree with TRBD2. This CDR3 has 14 residues. Per the germline V gene, CDR1 is LNHDA and CDR2 is SQIVND (reference sequence). J lost 2 bases, V lost 6 bases, and 5 bases had no gene match. As DNA, the CDR3 is TGTGCCAGTAGGGCTAGCGGGACGCCCTACGAGCAGTACTTC. Encoded protein: CASRASGTPYEQYF. The full variable domain, completed using reference TRBV19 and TRBJ2-7, is DGGITQSPKYLFRKEGQNVTLSCEQNLNHDAMYWYRQDPGQGLRLIYYSQIVNDFQKGDIAEGYSVSREKKESFPLTVTSAQKNPTAFYLCASRASGTPYEQYFGPGTRLTVT.

This clone was counted a few times. The V and J genes are TRBV28 and TRBJ1-2; 7 nucleotides line up with TRBD1. The V segment lost 10 bases and the J segment 4 bases; nucleotides outside the gene matches: 6. Germline CDR1 and CDR2: MDHEN and SYDVKM. The CDR3 extends over 12 amino acids. Here the CDR3 reads CATRQGGYGYTF. DNA of the CDR3: TGTGCCACCAGGCAGGGGGGCTATGGCTACACCTTC.

V is TRBV3-1 (or the pseudogene TRBV3-2) and J is TRBJ1-1; D gene uncertain. Germline CDR1 LGHDT, CDR2 YNNKEL (reference sequence). The length of the CDR3 is 13 residues. Trimming removed 4 bases at V and 3 bases at J, with 9 bases between. The CDR3 loop reads CASSLRTDTEAFF. CDR3 DNA: TGTGCCAGCAGCCTCCGTACAGACACTGAAGCTTTCTTT.

The rearrangement joins TRBV30 to TRBJ1-5; D is possibly TRBD1 (6 bases). Between the trimmed V and J ends, which lost 2 bases and 3 bases, there was a span of 11 bases. CDR1 GTSNPN and CDR2 SVGIG come from the germline V gene (reference sequence). The CDR3 has 14 amino acids. CDR3 in amino acids: CAWSTGQANQPQHF. CDR3 nucleotide sequence: TGTGCCTGGAGTACAGGGCAGGCCAATCAGCCCCAGCATTTT.

The CDR3 DNA reads TGTGCCAGCAGGGGGACAGGGGGCCCCCTTGCTTTCTTT. This sequence encodes CASRGTGGPLAFF. This chain joins TRBV6-5 and TRBJ1-1; 12 positions agree with TRBD1. The CDR3 spans 13 residues. The V gene end was trimmed by 6 bases and the J gene end by 11 bases; junction bases not matched to a gene: 7. Germline CDR1 is MNHEY and CDR2 is SVGAGI.

This rearrangement joins TRBV10-2 to TRBJ1-1; 10 bases match TRBD1. The germline V gene has CDR1 WSHSY and CDR2 SAAADI. V was pared by 6 bases and J by 1 base, with 11 bases of the junction left unmatched. The CDR3 consists of 17 residues. CDR3 coding DNA: TGCGCCAGCAGCAATCCGTTAGGGACAGGGGCGAACACTGAAGCTTTCTTT. This encodes CASSNPLGTGANTEAFF.

This chain connects TRBV7-6 to TRBJ1-2, with TRBD1 matching over 7 bases. V lost 4 bases and J lost 6; bases outside the gene matches: 5. The CDR3 spans 13 residues. Germline CDR1 is SGHVS and CDR2 is FNYEAQ. The CDR3 nucleotides read TGTGCCAGCAGCTCACTGACAGGGAATGGCTACACCTTC. It specifies CASSSLTGNGYTF.

This clone appeared a few times. The rearrangement joins TRBV11-2 to TRBJ1-2; 9 bases are shared with TRBD1. J lost 1 base, V lost 4 bases, and 4 bases had no gene match. CDR1 and CDR2 (germline): SGHAT, FQNNGV. This CDR3 is built from 15 residues. The CDR3 region is CASSSSDRGNYGYTF. The CDR3 bases are TGTGCCAGCAGCTCCTCGGACAGGGGTAACTATGGCTACACCTTC.

The rearrangement joins TRBV5-1 to TRBJ2-7, with D perhaps matching TRBD1 (5 bases). Trimming took 7 bases from V and 2 from J, leaving 16 bases between them. Germline CDR1 SGHRS, CDR2 YFSETQ. The CDR3 covers 14 residues. The CDR3 reads CASEVGEGTYEQYF. CDR3 nucleotide sequence: TGCGCCAGCGAGGTAGGGGAAGGTACCTACGAGCAGTACTTC.

This clone was found once. The V call is TRBV7-9, the J call TRBJ2-1, with a tentative D call TRBD2 (6 bases). Germline CDR1 is SEHNR and CDR2 is FQNEAQ (reference sequence). The CDR3 runs 15 residues. Trimming removed 6 bases from V and 2 bases from J, with 14 bases in between. In nucleotides, the CDR3 is TGTGCCAGCAGGGCAGCGGGCCCCCCCTACAATGAGCAGTTCTTC. This gives the protein CASRAAGPPYNEQFF.

This chain uses TRBV5-1 with TRBJ1-2, with 10 positions matching TRBD1. This CDR3 has 13 residues. The V segment lost 4 bases and the J segment 5 bases; nucleotides outside the gene matches: 2. Germline-derived CDR1 and CDR2 are SGHRS and YFSETQ. The CDR3 DNA is TGCGCCAGCAGCCCGGGACAGGGGTATGGCTACACCTTC. It is translated as CASSPGQGYGYTF.

The chain recombines TRBV7-2 with TRBJ1-2, with 7 bases aligning to TRBD1. Germline lookup yields CDR1 SGHTA and CDR2 FQGNSA. CDR3 size: 17 residues. Losses at the gene ends were 1 base for V and 0 bases for J; bases not matched to a gene: 8. The CDR3, as DNA: TGTGCCAGCAGCTTAGGGGACAGCCTGAATGCTAACTATGGCTACACCTTC. It yields the protein CASSLGDSLNANYGYTF.

The chain uses TRBV5-4 and TRBJ2-2, with 7 bases that match TRBD1. Germline V lookup: CDR1 SGHNT, CDR2 YYREEE (reference sequence). CDR3 size: 16 residues. The J segment lost 6 bases and the V segment lost 3 bases, leaving 11 bases of the junction unmatched. DNA of the CDR3: TGTGCCAGCAGCTCCCCCCAGGACAGGTGGTCCGGGGAGCTGTTTTTT. It specifies CASSSPQDRWSGELFF.

J is TRBJ1-6 and V is TRBV6-2 or TRBV6-3; TRBD1 agrees at 8 bases. CDR1 and CDR2 from the germline V gene are MNHEY and SVGEGT. The J segment lost 7 bases and the V segment lost 5 bases, leaving 10 bases of the junction unmatched. The CDR3 is made up of 16 amino acids. The CDR3 reads CASSGYGQGGNSPLHF. In DNA form, the CDR3 reads TGTGCCAGCAGTGGTTACGGACAGGGAGGGAATTCACCCCTCCACTTT.